The rows below give T cell receptor beta chains drawn from one sample of a study of T cell changes during pregnancy in multiple sclerosis. Data came from immunoSEQ multiplex PCR; TCRdb stores just in-frame clones and leaves some out. The sample lists more than 80,000 clones; about 90% were seen once. The specimen was peripheral blood, collected before pregnancy. All receptors derive from a female donor with multiple sclerosis, enrolled in a pregnancy study. Each CDR3 is given with its conserved first and last residue.

CASSLANRLNNEQFF TRBJ2-1 TRBV11-3
CASSLLPLAGSYNEQFF TRBJ2-1 TRBV7-7
CASPRSEAHRFAGNTIYF TRBJ1-3 TRBV14
CASSLEGAGEQFF TRBJ2-1 TRBV7-3
CASSPGQGLYEQYF TRBJ2-7 TRBV7-9
CASSETGGRNSPLHF TRBJ1-6 TRBV6-1
CASRLQGDTGELFF TRBJ2-2 TRBV28
CASSPSGDTDTQYF TRBJ2-3 TRBV7-3
CASRGAGLDTEAFF TRBJ1-1 TRBV6-6
CSLDRQNTEAFF TRBJ1-1 TRBV29-1
CASSEAYHNRYGYTF TRBJ1-2 TRBV6-1
CASSEDRVYGYTF TRBJ1-2 TRBV5-1
CASRGQGSSYEQYF TRBJ2-7 TRBV28
CASSIGQGYNQPQHF TRBJ1-5 TRBV5-5
CASSPGTLNYEQYF TRBJ2-7 TRBV5-1
CASSLVAGGPPEQFF TRBJ2-1 TRBV27
CASSLRVGGSIETQYF TRBJ2-5 TRBV5-8
CASSSSNYGYTF TRBJ1-2 TRBV5-1
CASSRRSYEKLFF TRBJ1-4 TRBV28
CASSVGLGGTGELFF TRBJ2-2 TRBV9
CASSVQTDPGHGYTF TRBJ1-2 TRBV9
CASSPQLAGVQETQYF TRBJ2-5 TRBV9
CASSSLAGTYNEQFF TRBJ2-1 TRBV5-4
CASSQGGRVGTEQFF TRBJ2-1 TRBV28
CASEEGSQPQHF TRBJ1-5 TRBV28
CASSQGGTRWSHEQFF TRBJ2-1 TRBV4-3
CASQEGSTGELFF TRBJ2-2 TRBV9
CASSLGVASEQYF TRBJ2-7 TRBV25-1